This T cell receptor (beta chain) derives from a study of blood T cell repertoires in COVID-19. Those enrolled, adults aged roughly 18 to 89 years, came from about two dozen US areas. The study assigned cohorts using participant-reported clinical history. The CDR3 spans 12 residues. V was pared by 5 bases and J by 2 bases, with 7 bases between. Germline CDR1 MGHRA, CDR2 YSYEKL. As processed by the authors: Estimation of nucleated cell counts relied on the amplification of reference gene primers. Measured with immunoSEQ multiplex PCR; TCRdb has only the in-frame clones, and not every one. The V and J calls and clone size are taken from that table; D and trimming were inferred from the DNA. The data show over 250,000 clones, about 90% seen once.

The sample was PBMCs or T cells enriched from blood (not recorded which). V and J are TRBV4-1 and TRBJ2-7; no firm D call. This clonotype was obtained from a woman aged 60-70 years who had recovered from COVID-19. CDR3 bases: TGCGCCAGCAGCGGCGACACCTACGAGCAGTACTTC. It is translated as CASSGDTYEQYF.